A selection of T cell receptor beta chains follows, all from one sample in a study of human thymus T cells. Some clones are missing from TCRdb's copy, which holds only in-frame ones; the method was immunoSEQ multiplex PCR. Among under 150,000 clones, around 94% were seen once, and the ten largest hold around 0.022%. Specimen: thymus tissue. The origin of the receptors is a boy under two years old with a congenital heart defect but otherwise immunologically healthy. The CDR3 runs from the conserved cysteine through the conserved F or W. The D gene is left open where the match is weak. Size tells how often a clone was seen (once, few, many) or the class of an expanded clone, and some rows leave it out.

V gene,clone size,CDR3 length,D gene,J gene,CDR3 DNA,CDR3 protein
TRBV7-2,NA,17,TRBD1,TRBJ1-1,TGTGCCAGCAGCTTAAAGGTGGGGACAGGGAAGGGCACTGAAGCTTTCTTT,CASSLKVGTGKGTEAFF
TRBV5-6,once,14,NA,TRBJ1-6,TGTGCCAGCAGCCTTCTACCTGTCGGTTCACCCCTCCACTTT,CASSLLPVGSPLHF
TRBV11-2,NA,14,NA,TRBJ2-7,TGTGCCAGCAGCTTAACCGGGGGACGCGGCGAGCAGTACTTC,CASSLTGGRGEQYF
TRBV6-6,NA,13,NA,TRBJ1-2,TGTGCCAGCAGTCCTCAGGGTGACTATGGCTACACCTTC,CASSPQGDYGYTF
TRBV28,NA,17,NA,TRBJ2-2,TGTGCCAGCAGTTTTGAGGTCAGGGAAAGTCGCACCGGGGAGCTGTTTTTT,CASSFEVRESRTGELFF
TRBV19,NA,14,TRBD2,TRBJ2-5,TGTGCCAGTAGTATAGTACTAGCGGGAGAGACCCAGTACTTC,CASSIVLAGETQYF
TRBV9,NA,16,NA,TRBJ2-2,TGTGCCAGCAGCCGATCGGGGGCGCCTGACACCGGGGAGCTGTTTTTT,CASSRSGAPDTGELFF
TRBV25-1,NA,15,NA,TRBJ2-7,TGTGCCAGCAGTGCCTCCTGGGTCCGCTCCTACGAGCAGTACTTC,CASSASWVRSYEQYF
TRBV6-5,NA,15,NA,TRBJ1-2,TGTGCCAGCAGTTACGGGCCGGCGCCTAACTATGGCTACACCTTC,CASSYGPAPNYGYTF
TRBV6-1,NA,15,TRBD2,TRBJ2-7,TGTGCCAGCAGTGAATTTCCCGGGGGGATTGACGAGCAGTACTTC,CASSEFPGGIDEQYF
TRBV5-6,NA,16,TRBD1,TRBJ2-7,TGTGCCAGCAGCTTTGTGGGGACAGGGGATGCCTACGAGCAGTACTTC,CASSFVGTGDAYEQYF
TRBV7-2,NA,16,NA,TRBJ2-2,TGTGCCAGCAGCCCGCCGGCGGATATGAACACCGGGGAGCTGTTTTTT,CASSPPADMNTGELFF
TRBV19,NA,16,NA,TRBJ1-5,TGTGCCAGTAGTATTCTTCGGGGGCTTAGCAATCAGCCCCAGCATTTT,CASSILRGLSNQPQHF
TRBV7-6,NA,17,TRBD1,TRBJ2-6,TGTGCCAGCAGCCTTCGGACAGGCCACTCTGGGGCCAACGTCCTGACTTTC,CASSLRTGHSGANVLTF
TRBV15,NA,13,NA,TRBJ1-6,TGTGCCACCAGCAGAGATGGGGGGCGTCCCCTCCACTTT,CATSRDGGRPLHF
TRBV7-2,NA,13,NA,TRBJ2-7,TGTGCCAGCAGCTTTCAAGTGCCCTACGAGCAGTACTTC,CASSFQVPYEQYF
TRBV7-2,NA,15,TRBD1,TRBJ1-5,TGTGCCAGCAGCCCCGGGACAGGCCTAAATCAGCCCCAGCATTTT,CASSPGTGLNQPQHF
TRBV4-3,NA,14,TRBD1,TRBJ1-2,TGCGCCAGCAGCCACCAGGACAGGGGACGTGGCTACACCTTC,CASSHQDRGRGYTF
TRBV7-9,NA,17,TRBD1,TRBJ1-1,TGTGCCAGCAGCCTCTACCGGCAGGGGGCCGAGAACACTGAAGCTTTCTTT,CASSLYRQGAENTEAFF
TRBV30,NA,15,TRBD1,TRBJ2-7,TGTGCCTGGAGTACTACAGGGGGCGCCATCTACGAGCAGTACTTC,CAWSTTGGAIYEQYF
TRBV11-3,NA,13,NA,TRBJ2-7,TGTGCCAGCAGCTCCAGGGACTCCTACGAGCAGTACTTC,CASSSRDSYEQYF
TRBV4-3,NA,15,TRBD1,TRBJ1-2,TGCGCCAGCAGCCAAGTCGCAGGGGGTAACTATGGCTACACCTTC,CASSQVAGGNYGYTF
TRBV12-5,once,16,TRBD2,TRBJ2-3,TGTGCTAGTGGTTTGGGCGGCGGGGGGGCCCCAGATACGCAGTATTTT,CASGLGGGGAPDTQYF
TRBV6-5,NA,16,NA,TRBJ2-7,TGTGCCAGCAGTTACCACGGGACGAAGAGCTCCTACGAGCAGTACTTC,CASSYHGTKSSYEQYF
TRBV10-2,NA,15,TRBD1,TRBJ1-2,TGCGCCAGCAGTGAAACGCAGGGGGGCGTTGGTGGCTACACCTTC,CASSETQGGVGGYTF
TRBV9,NA,15,TRBD2,TRBJ2-1,TGTGCCAGCAACCGAGCGGGGGAAAGCTACAATGAGCAGTTCTTC,CASNRAGESYNEQFF
TRBV27,NA,10,TRBD1,TRBJ2-7,TGTGCCAGCAGTGAGGGACAGGGACACTTC,CASSEGQGHF
TRBV5-1,few,13,NA,TRBJ1-2,TGCGCCAGCAGCCCGGGACTGCCCTATGGCTACACCTTC,CASSPGLPYGYTF
TRBV4-3,NA,16,NA,TRBJ2-2,TGCGCCAGCAGCCAAGACCAGGGCCCGAACACCGGGGAGCTGTTTTTT,CASSQDQGPNTGELFF
TRBV6-1,NA,20,TRBD1,TRBJ1-5,TGTGCCAGCAGTGTACCCTATGGCAGGGGGAGGGTATATAGCAATCAGCCCCAGCATTTT,CASSVPYGRGRVYSNQPQHF
TRBV28,NA,15,NA,TRBJ1-6,TGTGCCAGCAGGCGTACGGGGTCGTGGAATTCACCCCTCCACTTT,CASRRTGSWNSPLHF
TRBV9,few,12,NA,TRBJ1-2,TGTGCCAGCAGCGTAGCAGGGAATGGCTACACCTTC,CASSVAGNGYTF
TRBV28,NA,14,TRBD2,TRBJ2-7,TGTGCCAGCAGTCCACTAGCGGGGGTGGACGAGCAGTACTTC,CASSPLAGVDEQYF
TRBV5-1,NA,16,NA,TRBJ1-6,TGCGCCAGCAGCCTCTTCGGAGGCTCCTATAATTCACCCCTCCACTTT,CASSLFGGSYNSPLHF
TRBV7-9,NA,14,NA,TRBJ1-2,TGTGCCAGCAGCCCCAATCGCTCGGGGGGGGGCTACACCTTC,CASSPNRSGGGYTF
TRBV27,NA,15,NA,TRBJ2-3,TGTGCCAGCGGGTCGAGGATCTCTAGCACAGATACGCAGTATTTT,CASGSRISSTDTQYF
TRBV5-1,NA,15,NA,TRBJ2-5,TGCGCCAGCAGCTTGTCCGGGGGCCCGAAAAAGACCCAGTACTTC,CASSLSGGPKKTQYF
TRBV7-6,NA,15,NA,TRBJ2-1,TGTGCCAGCAGCCTCCCCGGGGCGACCTACAATGAGCAGTTCTTC,CASSLPGATYNEQFF
TRBV7-9,NA,17,NA,TRBJ1-3,TGTGCCAGCCAGTTGTTGGACAGTGCTAACTCTGGAAACACCATATATTTT,CASQLLDSANSGNTIYF
TRBV7-9,NA,18,TRBD1,TRBJ2-6,TGTGCCAGCAGCTTGGCAGGACAGGGTTTCTCTGGGGCCAACGTCCTGACTTTC,CASSLAGQGFSGANVLTF
TRBV7-2,NA,18,NA,TRBJ1-2,TGTGCCAGCAGCTCCTCTTCCCGACCAAAGGGGAGTAACTATGGCTACACCTTC,CASSSSSRPKGSNYGYTF
TRBV19,NA,16,NA,TRBJ2-2,TGTGCCAGTAGTGGCCGGGGGACAGCGAACACCGGGGAGCTGTTTTTT,CASSGRGTANTGELFF
TRBV7-9,NA,16,NA,TRBJ2-1,TGTGCCAGCAACTTGGGGCAGCAGATCTCCAACAATGAGCAGTTCTTC,CASNLGQQISNNEQFF
TRBV11-2,NA,16,NA,TRBJ1-4,TGTGCCAGCAGGAAAGACAGGCACAGAACTAATGAAAAACTGTTTTTT,CASRKDRHRTNEKLFF
TRBV4-1,NA,15,NA,TRBJ1-1,TGCGCCAGCAGCCAAGCAGAGGGTGAAAACACTGAAGCTTTCTTT,CASSQAEGENTEAFF
TRBV6-5,NA,16,TRBD1,TRBJ2-7,TGTGCCAGCAGTTACAGATCCCGCGGGACAGGGAACGAGCAGTACTTC,CASSYRSRGTGNEQYF
TRBV11-3,NA,14,NA,TRBJ1-4,TGTGCCAGCAGCTTAGGACAGGTTTATGAAAAACTGTTTTTT,CASSLGQVYEKLFF
TRBV7-9,NA,14,NA,TRBJ1-1,TGTGCCAGCAGCTTCGGGGGGGCAACTACTGAAGCTTTCTTT,CASSFGGATTEAFF
TRBV27,NA,21,TRBD2,TRBJ2-2,TGTGCCAGCAGTTTAAAATCTCGACTAGCGGGGGGGAATTGGAACACCGGGGAGCTGTTTTTT,CASSLKSRLAGGNWNTGELFF
TRBV27,NA,13,NA,TRBJ1-2,TGTGCCAGCAGTTTACGGCCGGGGGATGGCTACACCTTC,CASSLRPGDGYTF
TRBV7-6,NA,15,TRBD1,TRBJ2-5,TGTGCCAGCAGCTTAAGGACAGGGGGCCGGGAGACCCAGTACTTC,CASSLRTGGRETQYF
TRBV28,NA,13,NA,TRBJ2-7,TGTGCCAGCAGTCCAGGTATTGGGGCCGAGCAGTACTTC,CASSPGIGAEQYF
TRBV30,NA,15,NA,TRBJ1-6,TGTGCCTGGAGTGGGATAAGCTCCTATAATTCACCCCTCCACTTT,CAWSGISSYNSPLHF
TRBV2,NA,15,TRBD1,TRBJ1-2,TGTGCCAGCAGTGAAGGTATCTGGACAGGGAATGGCTACACCTTC,CASSEGIWTGNGYTF